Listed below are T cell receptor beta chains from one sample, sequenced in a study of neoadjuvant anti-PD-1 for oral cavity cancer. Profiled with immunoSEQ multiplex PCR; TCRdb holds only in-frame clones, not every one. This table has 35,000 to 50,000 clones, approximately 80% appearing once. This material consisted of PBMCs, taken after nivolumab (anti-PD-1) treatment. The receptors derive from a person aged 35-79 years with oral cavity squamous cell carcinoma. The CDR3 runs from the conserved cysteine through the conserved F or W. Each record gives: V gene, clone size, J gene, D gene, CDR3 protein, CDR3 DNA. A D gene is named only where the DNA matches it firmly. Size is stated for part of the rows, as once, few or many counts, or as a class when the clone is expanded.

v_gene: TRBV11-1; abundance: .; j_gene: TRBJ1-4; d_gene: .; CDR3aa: CASRRGAQNEKLFF; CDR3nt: TGTGCCAGCAGGAGGGGGGCGCAGAATGAAAAACTGTTTTTT
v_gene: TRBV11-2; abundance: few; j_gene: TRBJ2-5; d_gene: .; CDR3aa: CASSLGETQYF; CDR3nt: TGTGCCAGCAGCTTGGGAGAGACCCAGTACTTC
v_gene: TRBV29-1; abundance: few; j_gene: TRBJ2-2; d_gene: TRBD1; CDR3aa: CSAGGRGTGELFF; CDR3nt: TGCAGCGCAGGGGGCCGGGGCACCGGGGAGCTGTTTTTT
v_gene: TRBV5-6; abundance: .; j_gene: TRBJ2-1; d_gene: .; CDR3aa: CASSKATLLNEQFF; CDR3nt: TGTGCCAGCAGCAAGGCAACCCTTTTAAATGAGCAGTTCTTC
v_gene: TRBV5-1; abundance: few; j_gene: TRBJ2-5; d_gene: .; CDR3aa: CASSLDLDQETQYF; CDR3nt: TGCGCCAGCAGCTTGGATCTAGATCAAGAGACCCAGTACTTC
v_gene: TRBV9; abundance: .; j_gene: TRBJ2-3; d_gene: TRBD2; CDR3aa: CASSVAAGAYTDTQYF; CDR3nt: TGTGCCAGCAGCGTAGCAGCGGGGGCCTACACAGATACGCAGTATTTT
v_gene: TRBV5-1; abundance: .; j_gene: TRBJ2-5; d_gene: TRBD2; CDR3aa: CASSFSGRVGETQYF; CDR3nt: TGCGCCAGCAGCTTTAGCGGGAGAGTAGGTGAGACCCAGTACTTC
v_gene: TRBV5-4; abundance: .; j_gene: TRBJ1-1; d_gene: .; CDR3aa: CASSFGAMNTEAFF; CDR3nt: TGTGCCAGCAGCTTTGGGGCGATGAACACTGAAGCTTTCTTT
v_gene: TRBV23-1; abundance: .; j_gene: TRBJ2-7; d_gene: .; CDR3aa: CASTKPPEGLVYEQYF; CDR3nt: TGCGCCAGCACCAAACCACCCGAGGGTTTGGTCTACGAGCAGTACTTC
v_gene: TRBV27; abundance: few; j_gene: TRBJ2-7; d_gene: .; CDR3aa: CASSWTAFSSYEQYF; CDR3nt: TGTGCCAGCAGTTGGACAGCCTTTAGCTCCTACGAGCAGTACTTC
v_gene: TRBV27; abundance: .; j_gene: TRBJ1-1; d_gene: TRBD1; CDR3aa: CASKGTGGRTLQNEAFF; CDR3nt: TGTGCCAGCAAGGGGACAGGGGGCCGGACGCTCCAAAATGAAGCTTTCTTT
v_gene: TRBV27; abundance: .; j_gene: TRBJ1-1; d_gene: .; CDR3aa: CASSYGLRGSNTEAFF; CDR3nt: TGTGCCAGCAGTTACGGGCTCAGGGGCTCGAACACTGAAGCTTTCTTT
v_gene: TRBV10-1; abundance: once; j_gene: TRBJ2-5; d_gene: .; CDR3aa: CASSESRAETQYF; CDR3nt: TGCGCCAGCAGTGAGAGCAGGGCGGAGACCCAGTACTTC
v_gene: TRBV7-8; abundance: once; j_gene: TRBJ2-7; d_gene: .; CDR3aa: CASSLGRDYEQYF; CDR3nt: TGTGCCAGCAGCTTAGGCAGGGATTACGAGCAGTACTTC
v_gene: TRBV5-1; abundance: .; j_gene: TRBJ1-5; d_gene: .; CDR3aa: CASRSGGADNQPQHF; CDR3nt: TGCGCCAGCAGATCTGGTGGGGCAGACAATCAGCCCCAGCATTTT
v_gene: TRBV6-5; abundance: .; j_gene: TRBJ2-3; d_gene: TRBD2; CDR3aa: CASTAGASTDTQYF; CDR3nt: TGTGCCAGCACAGCGGGGGCTAGCACAGATACGCAGTATTTT
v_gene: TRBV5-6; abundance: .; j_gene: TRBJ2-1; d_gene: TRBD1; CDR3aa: CASSFSTGQGNEQFF; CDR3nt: TGTGCCAGCAGCTTTTCCACGGGACAGGGCAATGAGCAGTTCTTC
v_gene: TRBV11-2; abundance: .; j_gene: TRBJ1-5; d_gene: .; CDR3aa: CASSLGYQNQPQHF; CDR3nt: TGTGCCAGCAGCTTAGGGTATCAAAATCAGCCCCAGCATTTT
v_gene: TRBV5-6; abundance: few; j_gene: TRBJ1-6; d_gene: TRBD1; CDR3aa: CASSLGGTGAYNSPLHF; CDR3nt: TGTGCCAGCAGCTTGGGGGGGACAGGGGCCTATAATTCACCCCTCCACTTT
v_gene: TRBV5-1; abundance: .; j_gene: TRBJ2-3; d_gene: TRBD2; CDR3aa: CASSELAGGTDTQYF; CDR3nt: TGCGCCAGCAGCGAGCTAGCGGGGGGAACAGATACGCAGTATTTT
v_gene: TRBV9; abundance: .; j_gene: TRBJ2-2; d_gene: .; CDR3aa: CASSPQMEGTGELFF; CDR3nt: TGTGCCAGCAGCCCCCAGATGGAGGGAACCGGGGAGCTGTTTTTT
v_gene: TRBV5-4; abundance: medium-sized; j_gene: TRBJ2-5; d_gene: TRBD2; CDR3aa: CASSPQRGQETQYF; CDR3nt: TGTGCCAGCAGCCCTCAGCGGGGTCAAGAGACCCAGTACTTC
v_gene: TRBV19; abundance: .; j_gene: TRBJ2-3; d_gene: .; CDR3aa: CASSAPPTDTQYF; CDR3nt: TGTGCCAGTAGTGCCCCGCCCACAGATACGCAGTATTTT
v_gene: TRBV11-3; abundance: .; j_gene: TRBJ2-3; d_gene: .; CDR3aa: CASSSTSTDTQYF; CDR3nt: TGTGCCAGCAGTTCGACTAGCACAGATACGCAGTATTTT
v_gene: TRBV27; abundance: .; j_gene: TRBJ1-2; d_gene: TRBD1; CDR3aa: CASSPGTGYGYTF; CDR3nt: TGTGCCAGCAGCCCCGGGACAGGCTATGGCTACACCTTC
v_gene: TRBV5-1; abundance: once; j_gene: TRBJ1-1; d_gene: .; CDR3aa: CASSFSGRDTEAFF; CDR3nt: TGCGCCAGCAGCTTTTCGGGGAGGGACACTGAAGCTTTCTTT
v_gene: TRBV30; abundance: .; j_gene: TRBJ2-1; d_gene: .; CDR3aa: CAWSVEGGWGSSYNEQFF; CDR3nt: TGTGCCTGGAGTGTAGAGGGGGGTTGGGGGAGCTCCTACAATGAGCAGTTCTTC
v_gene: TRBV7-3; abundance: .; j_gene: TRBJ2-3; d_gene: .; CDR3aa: CASSLLITGGEDTQYF; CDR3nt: TGTGCCAGCAGCTTACTAATCACAGGGGGGGAGGATACGCAGTATTTT
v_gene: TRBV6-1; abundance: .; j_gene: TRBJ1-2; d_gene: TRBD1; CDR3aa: CASSEGTGSPYGYTF; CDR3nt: TGTGCCAGCAGTGAAGGGACAGGGAGTCCCTATGGCTACACCTTC
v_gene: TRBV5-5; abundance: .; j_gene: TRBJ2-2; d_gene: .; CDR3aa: CASSWVGTGELFF; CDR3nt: TGTGCCAGCAGCTGGGTTGGGACCGGGGAGCTGTTTTTT
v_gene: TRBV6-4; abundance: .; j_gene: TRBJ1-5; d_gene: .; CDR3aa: CASSVHSNQPQHF; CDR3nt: TGTGCCAGCAGTGTCCATAGCAATCAGCCCCAGCATTTT
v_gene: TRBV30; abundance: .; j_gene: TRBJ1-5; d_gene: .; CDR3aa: CAWSLGGGSNQPQHF; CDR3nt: TGTGCCTGGAGTCTGGGCGGAGGGAGCAATCAGCCCCAGCATTTT
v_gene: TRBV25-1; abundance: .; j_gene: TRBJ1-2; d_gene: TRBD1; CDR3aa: CASSRSPGQARGYTF; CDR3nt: TGTGCCAGCAGTCGGTCACCGGGACAGGCGAGGGGCTACACCTTC
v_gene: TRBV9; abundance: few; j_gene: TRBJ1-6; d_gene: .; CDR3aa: CASSVSSGPNNSPLHF; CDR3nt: TGTGCCAGCAGCGTCTCATCGGGGCCCAATAATTCACCCCTCCACTTT
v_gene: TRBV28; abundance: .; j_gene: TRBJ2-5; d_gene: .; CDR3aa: CASSLIGSDETQYF; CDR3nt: TGTGCCAGCAGTTTAATCGGTAGCGACGAGACCCAGTACTTC
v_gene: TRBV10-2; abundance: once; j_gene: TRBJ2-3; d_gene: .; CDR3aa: CASRLETDTQYF; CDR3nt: TGCGCCAGTCGCCTCGAGACAGATACGCAGTATTTT
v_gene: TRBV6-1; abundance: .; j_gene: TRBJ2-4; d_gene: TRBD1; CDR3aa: CASTETGKNIQYF; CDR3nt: TGTGCCAGCACAGAGACAGGGAAAAACATTCAGTACTTC
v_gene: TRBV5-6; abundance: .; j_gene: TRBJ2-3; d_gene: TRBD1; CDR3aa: CASSSGTGSSTDTQYF; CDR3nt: TGTGCCAGCAGCTCGGGGACAGGGTCTAGCACAGATACGCAGTATTTT
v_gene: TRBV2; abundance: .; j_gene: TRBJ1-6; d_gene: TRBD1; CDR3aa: CASTKVTGGNSPLHF; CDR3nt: TGTGCCAGCACCAAGGTCACAGGGGGGAATTCACCCCTCCACTTT
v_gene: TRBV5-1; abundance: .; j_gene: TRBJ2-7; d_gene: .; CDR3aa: CASSSVRYEQYF; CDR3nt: TGCGCCAGCAGCAGCGTCCGCTACGAGCAGTACTTC
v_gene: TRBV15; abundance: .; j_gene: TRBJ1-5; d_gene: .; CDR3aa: CATSLETVSNQPQHF; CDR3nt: TGTGCCACCAGCTTAGAGACAGTTAGCAATCAGCCCCAGCATTTT
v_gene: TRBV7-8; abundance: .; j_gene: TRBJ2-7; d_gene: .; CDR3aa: CASSPTLGYEQYF; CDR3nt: TGTGCCAGCAGCCCGACGTTGGGCTACGAGCAGTACTTC
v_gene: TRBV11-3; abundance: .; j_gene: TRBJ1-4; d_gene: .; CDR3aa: CASSPGRTPNEKLFF; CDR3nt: TGTGCCAGCAGCCCGGGCCGAACTCCTAATGAAAAACTGTTTTTT
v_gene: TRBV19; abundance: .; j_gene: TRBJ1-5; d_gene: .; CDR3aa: CASSIGIPGRPQHF; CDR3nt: TGTGCCAGTAGTATAGGGATCCCAGGGCGGCCCCAGCATTTT
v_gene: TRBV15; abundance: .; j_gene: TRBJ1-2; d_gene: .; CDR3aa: CATSPVTNYGYTF; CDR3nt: TGTGCCACCAGTCCTGTAACCAACTATGGCTACACCTTC
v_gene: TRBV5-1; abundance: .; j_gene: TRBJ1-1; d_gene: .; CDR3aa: CASSWEEGSTEAFF; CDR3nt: TGCGCCAGCAGCTGGGAAGAGGGTTCCACTGAAGCTTTCTTT
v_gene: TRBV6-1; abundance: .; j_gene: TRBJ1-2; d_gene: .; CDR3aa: CASLRYLSYGYAF; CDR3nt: TGTGCCAGCCTCAGGTATCTGAGCTATGGCTACGCCTTC
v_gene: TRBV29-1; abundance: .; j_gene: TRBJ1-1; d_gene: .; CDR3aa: CSVVETQGAGTEAFF; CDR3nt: TGCAGCGTTGTAGAAACGCAGGGTGCGGGCACTGAAGCTTTCTTT
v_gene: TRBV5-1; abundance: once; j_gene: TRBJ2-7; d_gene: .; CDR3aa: CASSSTGTSHGDEQYF; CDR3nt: TGCGCCAGCAGCTCTACTGGGACTTCCCACGGGGACGAGCAGTACTTC
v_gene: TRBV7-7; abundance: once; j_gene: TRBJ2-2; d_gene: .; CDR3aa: CASSPIRNTGELFF; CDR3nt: TGTGCTAGCAGCCCCATCCGAAACACCGGGGAGCTGTTTTTT
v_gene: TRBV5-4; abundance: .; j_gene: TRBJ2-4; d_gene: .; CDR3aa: CASSLRGAKNIQYF; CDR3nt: TGTGCCAGCAGCTTGAGGGGAGCCAAAAACATTCAGTACTTC
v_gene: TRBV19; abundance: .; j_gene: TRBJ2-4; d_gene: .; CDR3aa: CASRGLASSRAKNIQYF; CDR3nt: TGTGCCAGTAGAGGTCTGGCATCTAGCCGAGCCAAAAACATTCAGTACTTC
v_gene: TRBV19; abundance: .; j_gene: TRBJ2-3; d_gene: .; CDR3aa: CASSIADTQYF; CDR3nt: TGTGCCAGTAGTATTGCGGATACGCAGTATTTT
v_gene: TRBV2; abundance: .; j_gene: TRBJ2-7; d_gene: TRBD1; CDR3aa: CASSVTDRAGHEQYF; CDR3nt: TGTGCCAGCAGTGTTACCGACAGGGCGGGCCACGAGCAGTACTTC
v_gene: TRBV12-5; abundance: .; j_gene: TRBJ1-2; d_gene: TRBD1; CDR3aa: CASGSPRLPGQNYGYTF; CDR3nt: TGTGCTAGTGGTTCCCCCAGGTTACCGGGACAGAACTATGGCTACACCTTC